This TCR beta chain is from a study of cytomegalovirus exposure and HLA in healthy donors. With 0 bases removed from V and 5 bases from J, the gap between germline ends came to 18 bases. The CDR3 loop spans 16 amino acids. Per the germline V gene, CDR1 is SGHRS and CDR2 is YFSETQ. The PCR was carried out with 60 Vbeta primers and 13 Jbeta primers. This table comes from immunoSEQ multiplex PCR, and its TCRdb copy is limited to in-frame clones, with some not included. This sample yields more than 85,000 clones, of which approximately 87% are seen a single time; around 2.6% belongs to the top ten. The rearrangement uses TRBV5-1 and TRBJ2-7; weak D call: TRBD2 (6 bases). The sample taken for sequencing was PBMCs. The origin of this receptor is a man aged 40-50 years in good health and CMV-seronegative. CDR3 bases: TGCGCCAGCAGCTTGGTGTCCCCGGGGGTAGCGAACGAGCAGTACTTC. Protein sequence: CASSLVSPGVANEQYF. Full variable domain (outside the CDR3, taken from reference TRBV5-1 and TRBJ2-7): KAGVTQTPRYLIKTRGQQVTLSCSPISGHRSVSWYQQTPGQGLQFLFEYFSETQRNKGNFPGRFSGRQFSNSRSEMNVSTLELGDSALYLCASSLVSPGVANEQYFGPGTRLTVT.